This T cell receptor beta chain was recorded in a study of cytomegalovirus exposure and HLA in healthy donors. The primer mix had 60 Vbeta and 13 Jbeta primers. Measured with immunoSEQ multiplex PCR; TCRdb has only the in-frame clones, and not every one. The table records 170,000 or so clones, 60% to 80% of them present only once. As concerns this clone: Its target is unknown.

Study outcomes and limitations: Despite most TCR sequences being rare, some public TCRs occurred in many donors.

Germline CDR1 reads SGHTA; CDR2 reads FQGTGA. The junction had 15 bases not matched to a gene; V was cut back by 5 bases and J by 10 bases. The CDR3 spans 17 residues. Sequenced: PBMCs. The chain links TRBV7-3 to TRBJ1-6, with 9 bases matching TRBD1. The receptor was isolated from a man in his sixties in good health and CMV-seronegative. CDR3 loop: CASSRDAPGQGLSPLHF. The CDR3 DNA sequence: TGTGCCAGCAGCCGAGACGCCCCGGGACAGGGATTATCACCCCTCCACTTT.